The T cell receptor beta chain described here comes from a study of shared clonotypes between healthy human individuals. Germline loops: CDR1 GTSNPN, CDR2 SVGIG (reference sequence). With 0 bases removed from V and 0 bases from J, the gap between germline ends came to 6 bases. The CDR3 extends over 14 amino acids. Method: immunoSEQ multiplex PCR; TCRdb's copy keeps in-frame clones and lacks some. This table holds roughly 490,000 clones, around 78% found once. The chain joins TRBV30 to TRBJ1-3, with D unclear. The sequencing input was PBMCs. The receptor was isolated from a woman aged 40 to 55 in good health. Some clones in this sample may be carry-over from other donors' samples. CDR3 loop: CAWSVANSGNTIYF. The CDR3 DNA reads TGTGCCTGGAGTGTAGCCAACTCTGGAAACACCATATATTTT.